Listed below are T cell receptor beta chains from one sample, sequenced in a study of technical replicates of blood from several donors. TCRdb's copy holds only in-frame clones and misses some; the assay was immunoSEQ multiplex PCR. The sample shows approximately 80,000 clones, over 75% of them seen only once. Sample: T cells isolated from PBMCs. These receptor sequences come from a human donor in good health. The CDR3 runs from the conserved cysteine through the conserved F or W. A D gene is named only where the DNA matches it firmly. Clone size is not always given. Where it is, it says once, few, many or a class for expanded clones.

D | J | V | size | CDR3 | DNA
TRBD2 | TRBJ2-1 | TRBV5-4 | - | CASSLRLADNEQFF | TGTGCCAGCAGCTTGAGGCTAGCGGACAATGAGCAGTTCTTC
TRBD1 | TRBJ1-1 | TRBV19 | few | CASSIGQARTEAFF | TGTGCCAGTAGTATCGGACAGGCACGCACTGAAGCTTTCTTT
- | TRBJ2-3 | TRBV6-1 | - | CASRTVTGTDTQYF | TGTGCCAGCAGGACTGTTACTGGGACAGATACGCAGTATTTT
- | TRBJ1-5 | TRBV27 | few | CASSLGPAGVQPQHF | TGTGCCAGCAGTTTAGGACCGGCGGGGGTCCAGCCCCAGCATTTT
- | TRBJ2-1 | TRBV30 | - | CAWTRTGVSEQFF | TGTGCCTGGACTCGAACGGGGGTTAGTGAGCAGTTCTTC
TRBD2 | TRBJ2-7 | TRBV6-5 | - | CASSRERELLYEQYF | TGTGCCAGCAGTCGAGAGCGGGAACTTCTCTACGAGCAGTACTTC
- | TRBJ1-2 | TRBV5-1 | - | CASSQTGTYGYTF | TGCGCCAGCAGCCAAACAGGGACCTATGGCTACACCTTC
TRBD1 | TRBJ1-5 | TRBV23-1 | - | CASSQSRRGQEDQPQHF | TGCGCCAGCAGTCAATCCAGAAGGGGGCAGGAGGATCAGCCCCAGCATTTT
- | TRBJ2-3 | TRBV6-5 | - | CASSSNRVDTQYF | TGTGCCAGCAGTAGCAACAGGGTAGATACGCAGTATTTT
- | TRBJ1-2 | TRBV5-1 | once | CASSLVGGLNYGYTF | TGCGCCAGCAGCTTGGTGGGGGGATTAAACTATGGCTACACCTTC
TRBD2 | TRBJ2-7 | TRBV7-7 | - | CASTPLAGAPYEQYF | TGTGCTAGCACCCCTCTAGCGGGAGCCCCCTACGAGCAGTACTTC
- | TRBJ2-1 | TRBV10-3 | - | CAISEPGIRYNEQFF | TGTGCCATCAGTGAACCGGGGATCAGGTACAATGAGCAGTTCTTC
- | TRBJ1-1 | TRBV30 | few | CAWSVLAEAFF | TGTGCCTGGAGTGTACTGGCTGAAGCTTTCTTT
TRBD2 | TRBJ2-1 | TRBV15 | - | CATSKAGESPNEQFF | TGTGCCACCAGCAAAGCGGGAGAATCGCCCAATGAGCAGTTCTTC
- | TRBJ2-2 | TRBV19 | - | CASSKAVNTGELFF | TGTGCCAGTAGTAAAGCGGTGAACACCGGGGAGCTGTTTTTT